The clone carrying this T cell receptor beta chain was counted a few times. J was trimmed by 4 bases and V by 8 bases; bases with no gene match: 6. The CDR3 consists of 13 residues. Per the germline V gene, CDR1 is SGHTA and CDR2 is FQGTGA. This sample was included in a study of blood T cell repertoires in COVID-19. TCRdb's table, derived via immunoSEQ multiplex PCR, lists solely in-frame clones and lacks some. Of almost 250,000 clones listed, more than 85% were seen once; the top ten hold more than 3.5%. Study members were between about 18 and 100 years old and lived in about two dozen US regions. J is TRBJ1-1 and V is TRBV7-3, with 8 bases fitting TRBD1. This sequence originates from a woman aged 30 to 39 who had recovered from COVID-19. Specimen: PBMCs or T cells enriched from blood (not recorded which). The DNA for the CDR3 is TGTGCCAGCCGGCAGGGGGCGGTCACTGAAGCTTTCTTT. It is translated as CASRQGAVTEAFF. The variable domain in full, completed from reference TRBV7-3 and TRBJ1-1, reads GAGVSQTPSNKVTEKGKYVELRCDPISGHTALYWYRQSLGQGPEFLIYFQGTGAADDSGLPNDRFFAVRPEGSVSTLKIQRTERGDSAVYLCASRQGAVTEAFFGQGTRLTVV.